The 32 T cell receptor beta chains given below trace back to one sample, sequenced in a study of T cell repertoires in cytomegalovirus infection. TCRdb ran MiXCR on the reads and lists one entry per CDR3 protein. The sample yields around 280,000 distinct CDR3 sequences, about 9.2% seen once. Sequencing was carried out using PBMCs. The source is a human donor in good health (CMV status not recorded). Some clones in this sample may be carry-over from other donors' samples.

In this sample, this clonotype turned up many times. The rearrangement links TRBV7-9 to TRBJ2-1; TRBD1 aligns across 9 bases. V dropped 7 bases and J dropped 2; count of bases not matched to a gene: 9. The CDR3 is 16 residues long. CDR1 and CDR2 from the germline V gene are SEHNR and FQNEAQ (reference sequence). This CDR3 is CASNHPGTGPYNEQFF. The CDR3 DNA reads TGTGCCAGCAACCACCCCGGGACAGGGCCCTACAATGAGCAGTTCTTC. The whole variable domain, remainder taken from reference TRBV7-9 and TRBJ2-1, is DTGVSQNPRHKITKRGQNVTFRCDPISEHNRLYWYRQTLGQGPEFLTYFQNEAQLEKSRLLSDRFSAERPKGSFSTLEIQRTEQGDSAMYLCASNHPGTGPYNEQFFGPGTRLTVL.

This clonotype was seen ten or more times. V usage is TRBV7-9 and J usage is TRBJ1-5, with D possibly being TRBD1 (5 bases). V gave up 5 bases and J gave up 8 bases, with 19 bases separating them. The CDR3 spans 15 residues. CDR1 is SEHNR and CDR2 is FQNEAQ in the germline V gene (reference sequence). CDR3 bases: TGTGCCAGCAGCCCCGAGGGGCCCGGTTTTGAGCCCCAGCATTTT. This translates into CASSPEGPGFEPQHF.

This clonotype was counted ten times or more. The V and J genes are TRBV12-3 or TRBV12-4 and TRBJ2-5; 11 nucleotides match TRBD2. The J segment lost 1 base and the V segment lost 0 bases, leaving 19 bases of the junction unmatched. There are 22 residues in the CDR3. As DNA, the CDR3 is TGTGCCAGCAGTTTAGCGCTAAGGGGACTAGCGGCTCGACTCGGGATCCAAGAGACCCAGTACTTC. It encodes CASSLALRGLAARLGIQETQYF.

Ten or more counts support this clonotype. The chain combines TRBV28 with TRBJ2-5; TRBD2 agrees at 7 bases. This CDR3 is built from 10 residues. With 8 bases clipped from V and 8 bases from J, the junction kept 2 bases outside the gene matches. Germline-derived CDR1 and CDR2 are MDHEN and SYDVKM. In nucleotides, the CDR3 is TGTGCCAGCCGGGGGGTAACCCAGTACTTC. It codes for CASRGVTQYF.

This clonotype has just a few counts. The genes are TRBV24-1 and TRBJ2-2; unclear D gene. V was trimmed by 7 bases and J by 4 bases, leaving 6 bases between them. The germline CDR1 and CDR2 sequences are KGHDR and SFDVKD. There are 12 residues in the CDR3. CDR3 coding DNA: TGTGCCACCAGCAGATCCACCGGGGAGCTGTTTTTT. It is translated as CATSRSTGELFF.

Points on this clonotype: This sequence may be a read error, since a much larger clone differs from it by one base. In nucleotides, the CDR3 is TGTGCCAACAGTTTATCCCTGGGGTCGATTTTCAACAATGAGCAGTTCTTC. It yields the protein CANSLSLGSIFNNEQFF. The chain employs TRBV28 and TRBJ2-1; D unclear. The CDR3 consists of 17 residues. The V gene's germline CDR1 is MDHEN and CDR2 SYDVKM.

This clonotype showed up just a few times. V is TRBV2 and J is TRBJ1-5, with D possibly being TRBD1 (6 bases). The CDR3 has 18 residues. V lost 4 bases, J lost 0 bases, and 19 bases lay in between. Germline CDR1 is SNHLY and CDR2 is FYNNEI. The chain's CDR3 is CASSVTLGTRTSNQPQHF. The DNA of the CDR3 is TGTGCCAGCAGTGTAACGTTAGGGACACGGACTAGCAATCAGCCCCAGCATTTT.

At least ten counts were recorded for this clonotype. The gene calls are TRBV12-3 or TRBV12-4 and TRBJ2-5; D remains ambiguous. Trimming removed 6 bases from V and 12 bases from J, with 17 bases in between. This CDR3 has 12 residues. The CDR3 region is CASSQDSNQEYF. The CDR3 nucleotides read TGTGCCAGCAGCCAAGACTCGAACCAAGAGTACTTC.

This clonotype was found many times. This sequence joins TRBV7-6 and TRBJ2-7; the D call may be TRBD1 or TRBD2 (5 bases each). This CDR3 has 13 amino acids. Germline V gene lookup returns CDR1 SGHVS and CDR2 FNYEAQ. The V end was cut by 2 bases, the J end by 5 bases, with 10 bases between. CDR3 bases: TGTGCCAGCAGCTTATCCCGGGGACACGAGCAGTACGTC. It yields the protein CASSLSRGHEQYV.

V usage is TRBV28 and J usage is TRBJ1-6, with D perhaps matching TRBD1 (5 bases). V lost 8 bases and J 7 bases, leaving 15 bases between the germline ends. The V gene's germline CDR1 is MDHEN and CDR2 SYDVKM. CDR3 length: 14 amino acids. The CDR3 here is CASCFTEGNSPLHF. The CDR3 nucleotides are TGTGCCAGCTGCTTTACAGAGGGGAATTCACCCCTCCACTTT.

This clonotype was seen many times. The genes are TRBV5-1 and TRBJ2-5; 7 nucleotides align to TRBD1. V gave up 10 bases and J gave up 5 bases; unmatched junction bases: 17. The CDR3 extends over 15 amino acids. CDR1 is SGHRS, CDR2 YFSETQ, per germline. The CDR3 loop reads CARVGDREISETQYF. Here the CDR3 DNA reads TGCGCCCGCGTGGGAGACAGGGAAATTTCCGAGACCCAGTACTTC.

V gene TRBV6-4 combines with J gene TRBJ1-2; no reliable D call. The CDR3 runs to 14 residues. Germline assignment: CDR1 MRHNA and CDR2 SNTAGT. Trimming pared 3 bases from V and 1 base from J, leaving 9 bases between. CDR3 DNA sequence: TGTGCCAGCAGTGAATCGACAAATAACTATGGCTACACCTTC. Amino acids: CASSESTNNYGYTF.

This clonotype was observed at least ten times. The chain is built from TRBV5-5 and TRBJ2-5; D is unresolved. CDR1 SGHKS and CDR2 YYEKEE come from the germline V gene (reference sequence). V lost 6 bases and J 2 bases, leaving 17 bases between the germline ends. The CDR3 spans 15 residues. Here the CDR3 reads CASNPRALPQETQYF. The CDR3 DNA is TGTGCCAGCAATCCCCGGGCCCTGCCACAAGAGACCCAGTACTTC.

Many counts were recorded for this clonotype. The chain couples TRBV6-5 to TRBJ2-5; TRBD1 might be the D (7 bases). Trimming removed 6 bases from V and 0 bases from J, with 11 bases in between. Germline assignment: CDR1 MNHEY and CDR2 SVGAGI. The CDR3 totals 14 residues. The DNA for the CDR3 is TGTGCCAGCAGCCCCAGGGGGGACCAAGAGACCCAGTACTTC. It codes for CASSPRGDQETQYF.

This clonotype has more than one count but fewer than ten. J is TRBJ2-7 and V is TRBV12-3 or TRBV12-4, with 11 bases aligning to TRBD2. J lost 0 bases, V lost 5 bases, and 6 bases had no gene match. CDR3 length: 16 amino acids. CDR3 loop: CASSRLLAGDSYEQYF. The DNA of the CDR3 is TGTGCCAGCAGTCGCTTACTAGCGGGGGACTCCTACGAGCAGTACTTC.

V usage is TRBV5-1 and J usage is TRBJ1-2; D remains unclear. The V end was cut by 0 bases, the J end by 6 bases, with 12 bases between. The germline V gene has CDR1 SGHRS and CDR2 YFSETQ. This CDR3 contains 14 residues. The CDR3 region is CASSLAVALDGYTF. The CDR3, as DNA: TGCGCCAGCAGCTTGGCGGTGGCTTTGGATGGCTACACCTTC.

This clonotype was counted ten times or more. V gene TRBV19 combines with J gene TRBJ2-2, with D perhaps TRBD1 or TRBD2 (5 bases each). The CDR3 sequence is 14 residues long. Germline V gene lookup returns CDR1 LNHDA and CDR2 SQIVND (reference sequence). The V gene lost 6 bases and the J gene lost 1 base, with 9 bases spanning the gap. CDR3 sequence (DNA): TGTGCCAGTAGCCGGGACGGGAACACCGGGGAGCTGTTTTTT. Translating it yields CASSRDGNTGELFF.

This clonotype showed up many times. The V gene is TRBV28, the J gene TRBJ1-2; D remains unclear. Germline V lookup: CDR1 MDHEN, CDR2 SYDVKM. Trimming pared 3 bases from V and 7 bases from J, leaving 6 bases between. This CDR3 has 11 amino acids. The CDR3 bases are TGTGCCAGCAGTTTCATTGGTGGCTACACCTTC. Encoded protein: CASSFIGGYTF.

J is TRBJ1-2 and V is TRBV12-3 or TRBV12-4; TRBD1 matches at 9 bases. The CDR3 contains 15 residues. V was clipped by 8 bases and J by 7 bases; unmatched bases: 14. The CDR3 DNA reads TGTGCCAGCGGTTACCGGGACAGGGTAGTGATTGGCTACACCTTC. Protein: CASGYRDRVVIGYTF.

In this sample, this clonotype turned up many times. The CDR3 sequence is CASSLSVSDTQYF. The CDR3 bases are TGTGCCAGCAGCTTATCGGTTTCAGATACGCAGTATTTT. The chain has TRBV7-6 and TRBJ2-3; D is unclear. The CDR3 contains 13 residues. In germline, CDR1 is SGHVS, CDR2 FNYEAQ. Trimming took 2 bases from V and 4 from J, leaving 7 bases between them.

Turning to this clonotype: The junction differs from germline at one of its ends, possibly a read error. The chain uses TRBV7-2 and TRBJ1-1; D gene unclear. Germline loops: CDR1 SGHTA, CDR2 FQGNSA. The CDR3 runs 14 residues. Here the CDR3 DNA reads TGTGCCAGCAGCTTAGACATTATGAACACTGAAGCGTGCTTT. Translation gives CASSLDIMNTEACF. The full variable domain, with the rest looked up from reference TRBV7-2 and TRBJ1-1, is GAGVSQSPSNKVTEKGKDVELRCDPISGHTALYWYRQSLGQGLEFLIYFQGNSAPDKSGLPSDRFSAERTGGSVSTLTIQRTQQEDSAVYLCASSLDIMNTEACFGQGTRLTVV.

This clonotype has a count of ten or more. This chain uses TRBV28 with TRBJ2-7; D call uncertain. The CDR3 length is 11 residues. Germline CDR1 reads MDHEN; CDR2 reads SYDVKM. The V gene lost 5 bases and the J gene lost 3 bases, with 5 bases spanning the gap. The CDR3 is CASSSFYEQYV. CDR3 sequence (DNA): TGTGCCAGCAGTAGCTTCTACGAGCAGTACGTC.

This clonotype has ten or more counts. The V gene is TRBV6-2 or TRBV6-3, the J gene TRBJ2-7, with D tentatively TRBD1 or TRBD2 (5 bases each). CDR3 length equals 15 residues. The V end lost 5 bases, the J end lost 1 base, and 15 bases lay between the germline ends. Per the germline V gene, CDR1 is MNHEY and CDR2 is SVGEGT. The CDR3 is CASSRPGTLSYEQYV. CDR3 nucleotides: TGTGCCAGCAGTCGTCCCGGGACCTTGTCCTACGAGCAGTACGTC.

In this sample, this clonotype turned up many times. The V and J genes are TRBV28 and TRBJ2-2; TRBD1 matches at 12 bases. The CDR3 is made up of 17 amino acids. Germline V gives CDR1 MDHEN, CDR2 SYDVKM. The V gene end was trimmed by 3 bases and the J gene end by 5 bases; junction bases not matched to a gene: 7. The CDR3 protein is CASSLRDRGPRTGELFF. As DNA, the CDR3 is TGTGCCAGCAGTTTGCGGGACAGGGGGCCGAGGACCGGGGAGCTGTTTTTT.

The chain couples TRBV20-1 to TRBJ2-1; D perhaps matches TRBD2 (5 bases). V lost 0 bases and J 2 bases, leaving 11 bases between the germline ends. Germline values: CDR1 DFQATT, CDR2 SNEGSKA (reference sequence). The CDR3 loop spans 15 amino acids. CDR3 region: CSARDTGTAYNEQFF. The CDR3 DNA sequence: TGCAGTGCTAGAGACACGGGAACAGCCTACAATGAGCAGTTCTTC.

V and J are TRBV29-1 and TRBJ1-1; tentative D call: TRBD1 (5 bases). With 7 bases removed from V and 1 base from J, the gap between germline ends came to 13 bases. Germline CDR1 SQVTM, CDR2 ANQGSEA. The CDR3 totals 13 residues. CDR3 nucleotides: TGCAGCGATGACCTTACAGGGAACACTGAAGCTTTCTTT. It translates to CSDDLTGNTEAFF.

This chain uses TRBV25-1 with TRBJ2-7; D assignment may be TRBD1 or TRBD2 (5 bases each). Germline V gene lookup returns CDR1 MGHDK and CDR2 SYGVNS. With 8 bases removed from V and 2 bases from J, the gap between germline ends came to 7 bases. The CDR3 length is 11 residues. This CDR3 is CASGTAYEQYF. CDR3 DNA sequence: TGTGCCAGCGGGACCGCCTACGAGCAGTACTTC.

The rearrangement joins TRBV29-1 to TRBJ1-1; 8 nucleotides align to TRBD1. CDR3 length equals 12 residues. J was trimmed by 5 bases and V by 8 bases; bases with no gene match: 7. The germline gives CDR1 SQVTM, CDR2 ANQGSEA. The CDR3 reads CSIQGGGTEAFF. The CDR3 DNA sequence: TGCAGCATACAGGGGGGGGGGACTGAAGCTTTCTTT. The full variable domain, completed using reference TRBV29-1 and TRBJ1-1, is SAVISQKPSRDICQRGTSLTIQCQVDSQVTMMFWYRQQPGQSLTLIATANQGSEATYESGFVIDKFPISRPNLTFSTLTVSNMSPEDSSIYLCSIQGGGTEAFFGQGTRLTVV.

This clonotype was seen a few times. V is TRBV20-1 and J is TRBJ1-3; D is undetermined. Germline CDR1 and CDR2: DFQATT and SNEGSKA (reference sequence). Trimming pared 6 bases from V and 0 bases from J, leaving 9 bases between. CDR3 length equals 13 residues. The CDR3 protein is CSAPSGSGNTIYF. The CDR3 DNA sequence: TGCAGTGCACCCAGCGGCTCTGGAAACACCATATATTTT.

In its sample, this clonotype was seen many times. The chain recombines TRBV11-3 with TRBJ2-1, with 7 nucleotides matching TRBD2. Germline CDR1 reads SGHNT; CDR2 reads YENEEA. J was trimmed by 2 bases and V by 6 bases; bases with no gene match: 4. The CDR3 sequence is 14 residues long. The CDR3 loop is CASRPGGAYNEQFF. As DNA, the CDR3 is TGTGCCAGCAGGCCGGGGGGTGCCTACAATGAGCAGTTCTTC. Full variable domain (outside the CDR3, taken from reference TRBV11-3 and TRBJ2-1): EAGVVQSPRYKIIEKKQPVAFWCNPISGHNTLYWYLQNLGQGPELLIRYENEEAVDDSQLPKDRFSAERLKGVDSTLKIQPAELGDSAVYLCASRPGGAYNEQFFGPGTRLTVL.

This clonotype was observed at least ten times. The chain uses TRBV12-3 or TRBV12-4 and TRBJ2-1, with D perhaps matching TRBD1 (5 bases). V lost 6 bases and J lost 0, with 12 bases in between. This CDR3 region has 15 residues. The CDR3 region has the DNA TGTGCCAGCAGGCAAGGGGTTAGCTCCTACAATGAGCAGTTCTTC. Protein sequence: CASRQGVSSYNEQFF.

This clonotype has ten or more counts. The rearrangement joins TRBV7-2 to TRBJ2-4, with 9 bases aligning to TRBD1. Germline V gene lookup returns CDR1 SGHTA and CDR2 FQGNSA. The V gene end was trimmed by 5 bases and the J gene end by 8 bases; junction bases not matched to a gene: 7. The CDR3 is 14 amino acids. The CDR3, as DNA: TGTGCCAGCAGCCCCGGGACAGGGAGGGACATTCAGTACTTC. It specifies CASSPGTGRDIQYF.